This T cell receptor (beta chain) comes out of a study of response to subunit inactivated influenza vaccine (dated by TCRdb to 2017 to 2018). Regarding the complete study: Deep quantitative profiling of the T cell receptor repertoire was used in the study to follow responses to a trivalent subunit inactivated influenza vaccine.

Points the paper makes about the study in general: According to the authors, only a limited number of new T cells may be recruited by each seasonal influenza vaccination.

The library was obtained by RT-PCR. Sequenced on an Illumina HiSeq 2500. TCRdb took the public reads, trimmed them with fastp at Q25, ran MiXCR for clone calling and kept in-frame beta chains. Each entry is one CDR3 protein sequence, shown with its most common DNA and genes. In this sample the table shows more than 700,000 distinct CDR3 sequences, 21% of which occur a single time. The ten largest clonotypes hold roughly 10% of the sample. The table lists this clonotype with a few counts. Its recognized antigen is unknown. No base-level quality is on record; no much larger clone is a single base apart. Cut back by 0 bases and 4 bases, the V and J ends lie 11 bases apart. Based on the germline V gene, the CDR1 and CDR2 sequences are SGHRS and YFSETQ. Its CDR3 holds 14 amino acids, cysteine through phenylalanine. CDR3 DNA only is kept here, 42 bases in frame from base 1.

Here the chain combines TRBV5-1 and TRBJ2-7; D gene: possibly TRBD1, on 5 matching bases. The sample consisted of PBMCs from blood, taken 4 to 6 days after vaccination. The clonotype originates from a man in his forties or fifties who received an inactivated influenza vaccine. Donor details come from another sample of the same person, matched by shared clones. The CDR3 protein sequence reads: CASSLDGARYEQYF. The DNA sequence is TGCGCCAGCAGCTTGGATGGGGCGCGGTACGAGCAGTACTTC.